The source of this TCR beta chain is a study of OX40 agonist ivuxolimab in advanced cancers. Study outcomes and limitations: Antigen specificity of clonally expanded peripheral T cells was not established. CD8+ T cells were the subset that, on average, had more expanded clones than CD4+.

Trimming took off 0 bases at V and 0 bases at J, with 8 bases between the two ends. The V gene's germline CDR1 is LNHNV and CDR2 YYDKDF (reference sequence). The CDR3 runs 16 residues. Assay: immunoSEQ multiplex PCR; the TCRdb copy retains only in-frame clones and omits some. The repertoire holds around 94,000 clones, with around 82% as singletons. With regard to this clone: Its antigen is undetermined.

The origin of this receptor is an adult with an advanced solid tumor such as melanoma, head and neck, liver or kidney cancer. The rearrangement joins TRBV15 to TRBJ2-2; D is uncertain. The sequences come from CD4+ or CD8+ T cells sorted from blood, collected in a trial of the OX40 agonist ivuxolimab. This CDR3 reads CATSREPASNTGELFF. CDR3 bases: TGTGCCACCAGCAGAGAGCCAGCGTCGAACACCGGGGAGCTGTTTTTT.